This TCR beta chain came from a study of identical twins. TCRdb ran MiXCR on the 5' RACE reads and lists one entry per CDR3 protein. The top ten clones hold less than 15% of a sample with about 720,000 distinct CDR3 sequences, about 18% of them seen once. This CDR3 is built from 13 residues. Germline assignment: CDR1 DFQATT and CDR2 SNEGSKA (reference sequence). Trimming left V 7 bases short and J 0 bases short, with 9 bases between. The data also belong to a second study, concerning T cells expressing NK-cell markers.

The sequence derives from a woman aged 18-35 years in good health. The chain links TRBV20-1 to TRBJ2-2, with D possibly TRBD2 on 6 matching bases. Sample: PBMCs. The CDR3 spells CSVQRANTGELFF. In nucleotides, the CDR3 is TGCAGTGTCCAGCGGGCGAACACCGGGGAGCTGTTTTTT.